This is a list of T cell receptor beta chains from one sample in a study of CD8 T cells in Susac syndrome. TCRdb used MiXCR to reprocess the immunoSEQ multiplex PCR reads, holding one entry per CDR3 protein. The table lists approximately 190,000 distinct CDR3 sequences, 95% of them singletons, with around 0.16% in the top ten. Material: CD8+ T cells from PBMCs. These receptors were collected from a human donor with Susac syndrome. The CDR3 runs from the conserved cysteine through the conserved F or W.

J | V | CDR3
TRBJ2-7 | TRBV28 | CASSGQRSYEQYF
TRBJ1-3 | TRBV12-3/TRBV12-4 | CASSFQGEGNTIYF
TRBJ2-5 | TRBV13 | CASSSPWGIQETQYF
TRBJ2-1 | TRBV12-3/TRBV12-4 | CASRSSGGAGDEQFF
TRBJ2-1 | TRBV5-4 | CASRPGLAGGGYNEQFF
TRBJ1-5 | TRBV4-2 | CASSQEGGSNQPQHF
TRBJ2-3 | TRBV14 | CASSQDVAGGTTDTQYF
TRBJ2-1 | TRBV20-1 | CSARDRLAGALTYNEQFF
TRBJ2-7 | TRBV29-1 | CSVEGTGNINEQYF
TRBJ2-5 | TRBV27 | CASSLLTPGVSAPKETQYF